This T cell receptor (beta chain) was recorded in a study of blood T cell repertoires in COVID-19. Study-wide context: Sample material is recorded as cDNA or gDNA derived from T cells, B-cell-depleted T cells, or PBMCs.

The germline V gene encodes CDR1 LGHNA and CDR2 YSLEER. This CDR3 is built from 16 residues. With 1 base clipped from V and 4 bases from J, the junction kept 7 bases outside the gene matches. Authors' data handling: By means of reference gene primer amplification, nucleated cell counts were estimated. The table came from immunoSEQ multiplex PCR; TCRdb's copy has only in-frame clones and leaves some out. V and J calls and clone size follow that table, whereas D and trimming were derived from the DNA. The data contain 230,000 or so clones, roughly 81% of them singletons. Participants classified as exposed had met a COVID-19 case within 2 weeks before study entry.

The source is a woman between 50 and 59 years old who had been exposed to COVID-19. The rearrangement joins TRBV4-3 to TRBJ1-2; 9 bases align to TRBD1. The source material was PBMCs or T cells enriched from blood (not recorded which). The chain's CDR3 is CASSQVGTGYIYGYTF. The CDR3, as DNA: TGCGCCAGCAGCCAAGTAGGGACAGGGTATATCTATGGCTACACCTTC.